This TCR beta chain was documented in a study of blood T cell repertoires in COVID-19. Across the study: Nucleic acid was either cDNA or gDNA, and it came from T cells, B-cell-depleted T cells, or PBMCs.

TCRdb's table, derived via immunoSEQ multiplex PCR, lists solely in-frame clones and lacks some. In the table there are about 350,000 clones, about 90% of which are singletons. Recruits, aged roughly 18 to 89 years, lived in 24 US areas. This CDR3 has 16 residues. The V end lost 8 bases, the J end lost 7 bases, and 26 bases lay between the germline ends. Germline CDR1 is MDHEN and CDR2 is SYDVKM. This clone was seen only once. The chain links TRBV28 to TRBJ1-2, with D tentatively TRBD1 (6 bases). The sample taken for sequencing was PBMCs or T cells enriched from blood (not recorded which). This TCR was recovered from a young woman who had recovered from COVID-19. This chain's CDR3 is CASGLLSLQGEGGYTF. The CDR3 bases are TGTGCCAGCGGACTCTTATCGCTACAGGGTGAGGGTGGCTACACCTTC.